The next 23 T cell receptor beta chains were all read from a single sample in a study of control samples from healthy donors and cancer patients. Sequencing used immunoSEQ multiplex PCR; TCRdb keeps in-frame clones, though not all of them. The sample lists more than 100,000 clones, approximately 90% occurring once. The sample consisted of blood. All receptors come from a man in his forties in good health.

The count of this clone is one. The CDR3 here is CASSQEAGGINQPQHF. The DNA for the CDR3 is TGCGCCAGCAGCCAAGAGGCCGGGGGGATTAATCAGCCCCAGCATTTT. This sequence joins TRBV4-1 and TRBJ1-5, with a weak D call TRBD1 (5 bases). CDR3 size: 16 residues. Germline CDR1 and CDR2: MGHRA and YSYEKL. V shed 0 bases and J shed 4 bases, with 13 bases lying between them.

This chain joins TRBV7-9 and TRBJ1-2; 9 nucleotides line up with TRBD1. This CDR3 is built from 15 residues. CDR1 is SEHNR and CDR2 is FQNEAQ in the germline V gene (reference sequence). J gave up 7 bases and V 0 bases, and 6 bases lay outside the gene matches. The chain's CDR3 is CASSLAQGALRGYTF. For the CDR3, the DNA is TGTGCCAGCAGCTTAGCACAGGGGGCCCTGCGTGGCTACACCTTC.

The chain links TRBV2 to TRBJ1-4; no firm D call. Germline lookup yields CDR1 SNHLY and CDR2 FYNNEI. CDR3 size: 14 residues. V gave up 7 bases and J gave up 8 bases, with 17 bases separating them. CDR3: CASNRVSRGEKLFF. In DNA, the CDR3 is TGTGCCAGCAATAGGGTCTCTAGAGGGGAAAAACTGTTTTTT.

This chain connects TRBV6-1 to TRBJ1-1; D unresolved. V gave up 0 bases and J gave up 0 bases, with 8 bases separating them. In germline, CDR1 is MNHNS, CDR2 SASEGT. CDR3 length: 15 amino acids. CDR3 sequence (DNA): TGTGCCAGCAGTGAAGCGCTATTCATGAACACTGAAGCTTTCTTT. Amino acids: CASSEALFMNTEAFF.

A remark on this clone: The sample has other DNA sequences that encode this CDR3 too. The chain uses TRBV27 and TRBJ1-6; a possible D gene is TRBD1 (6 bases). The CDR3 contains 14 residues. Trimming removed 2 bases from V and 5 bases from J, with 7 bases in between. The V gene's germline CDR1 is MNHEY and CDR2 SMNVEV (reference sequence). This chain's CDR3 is CASSLRTDNSPLHF. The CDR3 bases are TGTGCCAGCAGTTTACGGACAGATAATTCACCCCTCCACTTT.

DNA of the CDR3: TGTGCCACCAGTGATCCCACGGGACAGGGGACAGATACGCAGTATTTT. Protein sequence: CATSDPTGQGTDTQYF. This sequence joins TRBV24-1 and TRBJ2-3, with TRBD1 matching 10 bases. The length of the CDR3 is 16 residues. Germline V gives CDR1 KGHDR, CDR2 SFDVKD. Trimming removed 3 bases from V and 3 bases from J; junction bases left unmatched: 5.

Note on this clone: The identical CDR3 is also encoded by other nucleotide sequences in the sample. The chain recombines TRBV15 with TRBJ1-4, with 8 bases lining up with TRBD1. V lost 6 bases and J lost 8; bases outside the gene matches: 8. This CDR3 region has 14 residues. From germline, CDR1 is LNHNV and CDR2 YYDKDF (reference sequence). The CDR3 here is CATRRQGLKEKLFF. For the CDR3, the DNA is TGTGCCACCAGGAGACAGGGGCTAAAGGAAAAACTGTTTTTT.

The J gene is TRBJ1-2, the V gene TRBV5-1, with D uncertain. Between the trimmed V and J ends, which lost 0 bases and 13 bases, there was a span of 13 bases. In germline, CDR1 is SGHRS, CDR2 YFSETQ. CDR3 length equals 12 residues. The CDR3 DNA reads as TGCGCCAGCAGCTTGGTTCCGGGGATCGCCACCTTC. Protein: CASSLVPGIATF.

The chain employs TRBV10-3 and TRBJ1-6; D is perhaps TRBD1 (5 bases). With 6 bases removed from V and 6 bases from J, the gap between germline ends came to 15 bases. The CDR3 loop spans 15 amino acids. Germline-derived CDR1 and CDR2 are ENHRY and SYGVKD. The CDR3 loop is CAIRNTDTSNSPLHF. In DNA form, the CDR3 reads TGTGCCATCAGGAATACGGACACGAGTAATTCACCCCTCCACTTT.

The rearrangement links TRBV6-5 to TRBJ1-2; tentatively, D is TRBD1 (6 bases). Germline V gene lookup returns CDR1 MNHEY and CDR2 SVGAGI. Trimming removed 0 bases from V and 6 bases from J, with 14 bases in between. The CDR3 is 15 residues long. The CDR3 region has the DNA TGTGCCAGCAGTTACTCAGTCAGGGGAACCGATGGCTACACCTTC. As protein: CASSYSVRGTDGYTF.

The CDR3 region is CASSVAGGNSPLHF. The CDR3 nucleotides read TGTGCCAGCAGCGTAGCAGGGGGAAATTCACCCCTCCACTTT. The chain joins TRBV9 to TRBJ1-6; 7 bases agree with TRBD1. Germline V gene sequence: CDR1 SGDLS, CDR2 YYNGEE. J was trimmed by 7 bases and V by 0 bases; bases with no gene match: 1. The length of the CDR3 is 14 residues.

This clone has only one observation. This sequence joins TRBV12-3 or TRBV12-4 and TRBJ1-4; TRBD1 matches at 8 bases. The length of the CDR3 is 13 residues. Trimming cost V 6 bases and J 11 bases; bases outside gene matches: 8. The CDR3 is CASRTTGEEKLFF. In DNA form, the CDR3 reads TGTGCCAGCAGGACGACAGGGGAGGAGAAACTGTTTTTT.

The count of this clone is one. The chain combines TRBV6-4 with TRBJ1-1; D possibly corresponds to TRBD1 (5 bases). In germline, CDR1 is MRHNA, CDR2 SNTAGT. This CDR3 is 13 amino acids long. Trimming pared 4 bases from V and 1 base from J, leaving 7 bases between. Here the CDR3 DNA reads TGTGCCAGCAGTGCGGGGGGGAACACTGAAGCTTTCTTT. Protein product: CASSAGGNTEAFF.

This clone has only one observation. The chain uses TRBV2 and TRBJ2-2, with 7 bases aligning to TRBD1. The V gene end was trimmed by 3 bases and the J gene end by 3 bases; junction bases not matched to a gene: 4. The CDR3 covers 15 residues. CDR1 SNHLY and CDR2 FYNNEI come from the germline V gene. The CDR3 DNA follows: TGTGCCAGCAGTGACCAAGGGGGCTACACCGGGGAGCTGTTTTTT. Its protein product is CASSDQGGYTGELFF.

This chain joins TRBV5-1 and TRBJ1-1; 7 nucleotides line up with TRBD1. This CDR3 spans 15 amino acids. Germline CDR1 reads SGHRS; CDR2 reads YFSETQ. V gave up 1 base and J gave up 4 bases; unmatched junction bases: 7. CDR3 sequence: CASSLNLQGTTEAFF. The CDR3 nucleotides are TGCGCCAGCAGCTTGAACCTACAGGGGACCACTGAAGCTTTCTTT.

CDR3 in amino acids: CASSSRGGSGGAWDTQYF. DNA of the CDR3: TGTGCCAGCAGCTCCAGGGGCGGGAGCGGGGGGGCCTGGGATACGCAGTATTTT. The chain has TRBV7-8 and TRBJ2-3, with 10 bases lining up with TRBD2. Trimming cost V 4 bases and J 6 bases; bases outside gene matches: 16. The CDR3 spans 18 residues. CDR1 SGHVS and CDR2 FQNEAQ come from the germline V gene.

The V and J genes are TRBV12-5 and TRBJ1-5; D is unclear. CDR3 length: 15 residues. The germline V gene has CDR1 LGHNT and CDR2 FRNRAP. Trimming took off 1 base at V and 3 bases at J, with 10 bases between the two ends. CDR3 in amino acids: CASGLDTASNQPQHF. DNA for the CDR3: TGTGCTAGTGGTTTGGACACGGCTTCCAATCAGCCCCAGCATTTT.

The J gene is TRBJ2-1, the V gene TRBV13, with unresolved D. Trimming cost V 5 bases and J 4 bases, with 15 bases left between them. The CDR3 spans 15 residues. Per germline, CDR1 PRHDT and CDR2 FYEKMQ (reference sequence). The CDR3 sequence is CASSPSPPDYNEQFF. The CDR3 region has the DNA TGTGCCAGCAGCCCCTCCCCGCCCGATTACAATGAGCAGTTCTTC.

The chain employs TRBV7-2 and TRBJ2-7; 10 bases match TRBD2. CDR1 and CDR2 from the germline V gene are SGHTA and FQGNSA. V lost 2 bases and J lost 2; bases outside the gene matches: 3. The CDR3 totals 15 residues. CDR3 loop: CASSLLAGAAYEQYF. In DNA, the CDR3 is TGTGCCAGCAGCTTACTAGCGGGGGCCGCCTACGAGCAGTACTTC.

CDR3 loop: CASSPAEGSKPQHF. The CDR3 region has the DNA TGTGCCAGCTCACCAGCGGAGGGGTCCAAGCCCCAGCATTTT. The chain has TRBV18 and TRBJ1-5; D is perhaps TRBD1 (5 bases). The germline CDR1 and CDR2 sequences are KGHSH and LQKENI. The CDR3 sequence is 14 residues long. V lost 2 bases and J lost 8, with 13 bases in between.

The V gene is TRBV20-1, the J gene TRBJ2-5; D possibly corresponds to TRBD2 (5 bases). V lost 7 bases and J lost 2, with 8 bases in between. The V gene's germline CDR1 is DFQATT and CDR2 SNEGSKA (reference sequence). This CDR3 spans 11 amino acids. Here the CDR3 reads CSGLAQETQYF. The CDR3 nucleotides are TGCAGTGGCCTAGCACAAGAGACCCAGTACTTC.

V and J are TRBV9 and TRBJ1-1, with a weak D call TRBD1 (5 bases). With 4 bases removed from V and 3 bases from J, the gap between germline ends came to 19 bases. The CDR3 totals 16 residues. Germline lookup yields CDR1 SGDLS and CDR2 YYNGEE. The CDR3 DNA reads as TGTGCCAGCAGCCTAAGTTGGGGGACGTTGGACACTGAAGCTTTCTTT. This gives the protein CASSLSWGTLDTEAFF.

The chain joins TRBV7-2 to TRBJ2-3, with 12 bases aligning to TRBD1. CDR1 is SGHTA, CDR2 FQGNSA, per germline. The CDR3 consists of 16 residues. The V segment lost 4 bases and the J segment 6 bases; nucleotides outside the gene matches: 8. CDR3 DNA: TGTGCCAGCAGCTATACCGGGACAGGGGGCGCGGATACGCAGTATTTT. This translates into CASSYTGTGGADTQYF.